The 7 T cell receptor beta chains below come from one sample, sequenced in a study of neurological immune-mediated disorders. TCRdb processed the 5' RACE reads anew with MiXCR; each CDR3 protein has one entry. The data contain over 13,000 distinct CDR3 sequences, 10% of them singletons. Sequencing used PBMCs. These receptors were collected from a woman aged 40 to 49 in good health.

J is TRBJ2-1 and V is TRBV5-1; 8 nucleotides align to TRBD2. Germline V gene data show CDR1 as SGHRS and CDR2 as YFSETQ. The CDR3 totals 15 residues. The V gene end was trimmed by 2 bases and the J gene end by 5 bases; junction bases not matched to a gene: 6. The CDR3 nucleotides are TGCGCCAGCAGCTTAGGAACTAGCGGCAACAATGAGCAGTTCTTC. Protein sequence: CASSLGTSGNNEQFF.

This clonotype has a count of ten or more. The chain uses TRBV20-1 and TRBJ1-4, with D possibly matching TRBD1 (5 bases). The germline CDR1 and CDR2 sequences are DFQATT and SNEGSKA (reference sequence). V lost 2 bases, J lost 4 bases, and 11 bases lay in between. The CDR3 covers 14 residues. This CDR3 is CSARPGTGNEKLFF. CDR3 DNA: TGCAGTGCTAGACCCGGGACCGGTAATGAAAAACTGTTTTTT.

This clonotype was seen at least ten times. This chain joins TRBV7-3 and TRBJ2-5; D is unclear. Trimming shortened V by 4 bases and J by 2 bases, and 8 bases separated the two germline ends. Germline-derived CDR1 and CDR2 are SGHTA and FQGTGA. The CDR3 has 13 amino acids. As DNA, the CDR3 is TGTGCCAGCAGCTCGGTTCTACAAGAGACCCAGTACTTC. Translated, it gives CASSSVLQETQYF.

At least ten counts were recorded for this clonotype. This chain uses TRBV18 with TRBJ1-2; the D is unclear. The germline V gene has CDR1 KGHSH and CDR2 LQKENI. The CDR3 sequence is 15 residues long. Trimming removed 4 bases from V and 2 bases from J, with 14 bases in between. Written as DNA, the CDR3 is TGTGCCAGCTCACTAACAAGAGACTTAAACTATGGCTACACCTTC. Protein product: CASSLTRDLNYGYTF.

Ten or more counts support this clonotype. V usage is TRBV20-1 and J usage is TRBJ2-7, with a weak D call TRBD1 (6 bases). The V end lost 0 bases, the J end lost 2 bases, and 11 bases lay between the germline ends. The CDR3 is made up of 14 amino acids. Germline CDR1 DFQATT, CDR2 SNEGSKA (reference sequence). The CDR3 loop is CSARDSDRPYEQYF. The CDR3 DNA follows: TGCAGTGCTAGAGATTCTGACAGGCCCTACGAGCAGTACTTC.

This clonotype was observed at least ten times. This chain connects TRBV4-1 to TRBJ2-1, with a weak D call TRBD2 (5 bases). Germline V gene lookup returns CDR1 MGHRA and CDR2 YSYEKL. Trimming removed 4 bases from V and 8 bases from J, with 12 bases in between. This CDR3 is built from 13 residues. The CDR3 DNA sequence: TGCGCCAGCAGCCGTCTCGTCGGGGATGAGCAGTTCTTC. Its protein is CASSRLVGDEQFF.

The CDR3 loop is CSFLAGMTYEQYF. DNA of the CDR3: TGCAGTTTCCTAGCGGGTATGACCTACGAGCAGTACTTC. J is TRBJ2-7 and V is TRBV20-1; 8 bases agree with TRBD2. The CDR3 contains 13 residues. Germline assignment: CDR1 DFQATT and CDR2 SNEGSKA (reference sequence). Trimming took 8 bases from V and 2 from J; bases not matched to a gene: 8.